This TCR beta chain was recovered during a study of blood T cell repertoires in COVID-19. On the study more broadly: There were acute and convalescent COVID-19 samples, and they came from the United States, Italy and Spain. The analysed material was cDNA or gDNA that came from T cells, B-cell-depleted T cells, or PBMCs.

The CDR3 runs 15 residues. The ends were cut back, 6 bases at V and 3 bases at J, with 17 bases in the middle. Germline CDR1 reads SGHRS; CDR2 reads YFSETQ. This clone was seen a single time. TCRdb keeps only in-frame clones here, not all; method: immunoSEQ multiplex PCR. The profile covers approximately 260,000 clones, with 70% to 85% appearing a single time and 4.5% to 6% taken by the ten largest. The clonotype comes from an elderly woman with active or convalescent COVID-19. Material for sequencing was peripheral blood. The chain employs TRBV5-1 and TRBJ2-3; D possibly corresponds to TRBD2 (7 bases). CDR3 DNA sequence: TGCGCCAGCACCAAGGGGGGGTTGTGGACAGATACGCAGTATTTT. Its protein is CASTKGGLWTDTQYF.